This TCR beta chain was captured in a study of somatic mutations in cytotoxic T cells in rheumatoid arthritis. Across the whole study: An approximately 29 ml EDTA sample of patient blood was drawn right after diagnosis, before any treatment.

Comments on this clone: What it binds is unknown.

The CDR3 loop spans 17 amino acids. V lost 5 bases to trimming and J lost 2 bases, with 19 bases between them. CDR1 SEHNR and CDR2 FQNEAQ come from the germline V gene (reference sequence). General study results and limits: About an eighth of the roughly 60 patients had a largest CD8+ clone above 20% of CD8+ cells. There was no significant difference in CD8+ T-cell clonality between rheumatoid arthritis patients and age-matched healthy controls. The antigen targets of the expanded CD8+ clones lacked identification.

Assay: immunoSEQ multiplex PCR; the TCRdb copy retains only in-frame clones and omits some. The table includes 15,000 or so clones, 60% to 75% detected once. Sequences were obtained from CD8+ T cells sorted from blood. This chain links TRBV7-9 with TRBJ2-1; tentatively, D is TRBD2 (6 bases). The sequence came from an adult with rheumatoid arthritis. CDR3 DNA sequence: TGTGCCAGCAGCGGAGCTCTGGAGGGCAGGACCTACAATGAGCAGTTCTTC. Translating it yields CASSGALEGRTYNEQFF.